This TCR beta chain was sequenced during a study of blood T cell repertoires in COVID-19 (dated by TCRdb to the early 2020s). Background on the whole study: The collaborator samples originated in the United States, Italy and Spain and spanned the acute and convalescent phases of COVID-19. The prospective study material was composed of cDNA or gDNA derived from T cells, B-cell-depleted T cells, or PBMCs. The dataset comprised deeply sampled blood TCRbeta repertoires from subjects exposed to, actively infected with, or recovered from COVID-19. A freely available public database, intended as a resource for researchers studying the immune response to SARS-CoV-2, is where the repertoires were released. The samples were drawn from two sources: the first 160 participants of the ongoing ImmuneRACE study, and 1,200 or so subjects contributed by 6 global collaborators. A de-identified subject ID, COVID-19 status, age in years and sex were almost always included in the sample metadata. Where available, HLA class I and class II types were taken from metadata supplied by the sample provider and were not determined by assay-based typing. What the research found in general, with its limitations: Clinical and demographic metadata were provided uncurated, with the amount varying by source and participant.

Note on this clone: Its antigen remains undetermined. No per-base quality is available; no much larger clone lies one base away.

The collaborating institutions used their own protocols to collect whole blood in K2EDTA tubes. For TCRbeta analysis, collaborators shipped samples as frozen whole blood, isolated PBMCs, or DNA extracted from either of those sample types. The CDR3 numbers 16 residues from cysteine through phenylalanine. Only the CDR3 portion is preserved as DNA: 48 bases, with reading frame beginning at the first base. A distance of 15 bases separates the germline ends of V and J, which lose 6 bases and 0 bases respectively. CDR1 and CDR2 are read off the germline V gene (reference sequence) as LNHDA and SQIVND. TCRbeta CDR3 regions were amplified from genomic DNA by means of the immunoSEQ Assay, a bias-controlled multiplex PCR. On the study's bioinformatics: Nucleated cell counts per sample were estimated from amplification of reference gene primers within the assay. To quantify the absolute abundance of each unique TCRbeta CDR3 rearrangement, sequence reads were collapsed and filtered. For each sample, productive Simpson clonality was calculated as the square root of Simpson's diversity index over productive rearrangements. Drawn from immuneACCESS, this table holds only the in-frame rearrangements with V and J called that TCRdb kept. Clones are partly lost; checked studies trace under half to an unresolved V gene and leave the rest unexplained. Clonal size and the V and J genes are those of that table, whereas D and trimming came from the DNA. Here the sample has over 50,000 clones; over 70% occur a single time. 3% to 3.5% of the sample belongs to the ten largest clones.

The sample taken for sequencing was peripheral blood. The V gene is TRBV19 and the J gene is TRBJ1-5; the D gene cannot be resolved reliably. This TCR came from a human donor in a cohort sampled during active COVID-19. The CDR3 in this case is CASRYRGSPSNQPQHF. Here is the DNA: TGTGCCAGTAGGTATCGCGGCTCTCCTAGCAATCAGCCCCAGCATTTT.